What follows are 22 T cell receptor beta chains derived from one specimen sequenced in a study of T cells in Graves' hyperthyroidism and ophthalmopathy. RNA transcripts were the template for amplifying TCR beta CDR3 regions. The HTBI primer set was used in a first-round RT-PCR of the TCR CDR3. TCRdb called the multiplex PCR reads again in MiXCR, with one record for every CDR3 protein. This sample has 350,000 or so distinct CDR3 sequences, with roughly 17% found just once. The sequencing input was blood. These receptors all come from a woman between 25 and 40 years old with Graves' hyperthyroidism that later progressed to Graves' ophthalmopathy.

This clonotype came up a few times. The chain combines TRBV29-1 with TRBJ2-2; D remains unclear. The CDR3 totals 13 residues. V shed 0 bases and J shed 4 bases, with 6 bases lying between them. The germline gives CDR1 SQVTM, CDR2 ANQGSEA. The CDR3 sequence: CSVEDPLTGELFF. CDR3 DNA: TGCAGCGTTGAAGATCCCCTCACCGGGGAGCTGTTTTTT.

In its sample, this clonotype was seen many times. The chain is built from TRBV20-1 and TRBJ2-1; D not certain. Germline V gives CDR1 DFQATT, CDR2 SNEGSKA (reference sequence). The CDR3 has 11 amino acids. Trimming removed 6 bases at V and 10 bases at J, with 13 bases between. In nucleotides, the CDR3 is TGCAGTGCGGGTGCCGGAAACGAGCAGTTCTTC. It encodes CSAGAGNEQFF.

V and J are TRBV19 and TRBJ1-6; a weak D match, TRBD1 (6 bases). Germline-derived CDR1 and CDR2 are LNHDA and SQIVND (reference sequence). Between the trimmed V and J ends, which lost 4 bases and 4 bases, there was a span of 8 bases. The CDR3 has 14 residues. In DNA form, the CDR3 reads TGTGCCAGTAGTAGGGACAAGTATAATTCACCCCTCCACTTT. Protein sequence: CASSRDKYNSPLHF.

The chain links TRBV6-1 to TRBJ1-4; 10 nucleotides line up with TRBD1. The J segment lost 5 bases and the V segment lost 5 bases, leaving 5 bases of the junction unmatched. Germline loops: CDR1 MNHNS, CDR2 SASEGT. This CDR3 has 15 residues. The CDR3 protein is CASSFGQGGNEKLFF. In DNA form, the CDR3 reads TGTGCCAGCAGTTTCGGACAGGGGGGAAATGAAAAACTGTTTTTT.

This clonotype was detected many times. V and J are TRBV28 and TRBJ1-2, with D possibly matching TRBD1 (6 bases). Germline CDR1 MDHEN, CDR2 SYDVKM. CDR3 length equals 16 residues. The V gene lost 2 bases and the J gene lost 7 bases, with 20 bases spanning the gap. This CDR3 is CASSLGSQGHLSGYTF. The DNA for the CDR3 is TGTGCCAGCAGTTTAGGTAGTCAGGGGCATTTGTCTGGCTACACCTTC.

Many counts were recorded for this clonotype. The chain combines TRBV2 with TRBJ2-1; TRBD1 matches at 9 bases. This CDR3 has 14 amino acids. Germline-derived CDR1 and CDR2 are SNHLY and FYNNEI. J gave up 2 bases and V 5 bases, and 1 base lay outside the gene matches. The CDR3 sequence is CASSWTGAYNEQFF. The CDR3, as DNA: TGTGCCAGCAGTTGGACAGGGGCCTACAATGAGCAGTTCTTC.

V is TRBV2 and J is TRBJ2-5, with 7 bases that match TRBD2. From germline, CDR1 is SNHLY and CDR2 FYNNEI. V shed 5 bases, J shed 4 bases, and the junction held 7 bases outside the gene matches. The CDR3 has 14 residues. CDR3 sequence: CASSPGTKVETQYF. The CDR3 bases are TGTGCCAGCAGTCCCGGGACTAAAGTAGAGACCCAGTACTTC.

Many counts were recorded for this clonotype. The chain carries TRBV27 and TRBJ2-1, with 10 bases lining up with TRBD2. Germline loops: CDR1 MNHEY, CDR2 SMNVEV (reference sequence). The CDR3 contains 17 residues. The junction had 16 bases not matched to a gene; V was cut back by 5 bases and J by 9 bases. The CDR3 here is CASSPSLAGLGGGEQFF. In DNA form, the CDR3 reads TGTGCCAGCAGTCCTTCACTAGCGGGACTAGGGGGGGGTGAGCAGTTCTTC.

This clonotype was detected ten times or more. The V and J genes are TRBV27 and TRBJ1-1; D possibly corresponds to TRBD1 (6 bases). CDR1 and CDR2 (germline): MNHEY, SMNVEV (reference sequence). This CDR3 comprises 14 residues. Trimming took off 2 bases at V and 5 bases at J, with 12 bases between the two ends. CDR3 bases: TGTGCCAGCAGTTTAGTGGGGGCGAGGACTGAAGCTTTCTTT. Amino acids: CASSLVGARTEAFF.

There are many counts of this clonotype. The rearrangement links TRBV30 to TRBJ2-1; 7 nucleotides agree with TRBD2. J lost 11 bases, V lost 0 bases, and 7 bases had no gene match. The CDR3 has 13 residues. Germline values: CDR1 GTSNPN, CDR2 SVGIG (reference sequence). The CDR3 is CAWSVLGRGKQFF. CDR3 bases: TGTGCCTGGAGTGTACTAGGGCGGGGGAAGCAGTTCTTC. Looking up the rest from reference TRBV30 and TRBJ2-1 gives the full variable domain: SQTIHQWPATLVQPVGSPLSLECTVEGTSNPNLYWYRQAAGRGLQLLFYSVGIGQISSEVPQNLSASRPQDRQFILSSKKLLLSDSGFYLCAWSVLGRGKQFFGPGTRLTVL.

The table lists this clonotype with many counts. This chain joins TRBV5-6 and TRBJ1-2, with TRBD1 identical over 7 bases. The trim removed 4 bases at V and 2 bases at J, leaving 5 bases unmatched. CDR3 length: 14 residues. The germline V gene encodes CDR1 SGHDT and CDR2 YYEEEE. The CDR3 DNA reads TGTGCCAGCAGCCTCGGGACAGACAACTATGGCTACACCTTC. Encoded protein: CASSLGTDNYGYTF.

The CDR3 sequence: CASSLTGGNKQNEQFF. Here the CDR3 DNA reads TGTGCCAGCAGCTTAACCGGCGGCAACAAACAGAATGAGCAGTTCTTC. J is TRBJ2-1 and V is TRBV11-2; D call uncertain. V was shortened by 2 bases and J by 7 bases, with 18 bases between the two germline ends. This CDR3 region has 16 residues. From germline, CDR1 is SGHAT and CDR2 FQNNGV.

Many counts were recorded for this clonotype. The chain carries TRBV10-2 and TRBJ1-2, with 10 positions matching TRBD1. This CDR3 has 17 amino acids. Germline V CDR1 and CDR2: WSHSY, SAAADI. The ends lost 0 bases at V and 3 bases at J; junction bases unmatched: 7. The CDR3 loop reads CASSESPWTGGDYGYTF. CDR3 nucleotides: TGCGCCAGCAGTGAGTCTCCTTGGACAGGGGGTGACTATGGCTACACCTTC.

This clonotype showed up many times. The chain joins TRBV27 to TRBJ2-5; no definite D call. The germline gives CDR1 MNHEY, CDR2 SMNVEV (reference sequence). The CDR3 runs to 11 residues. The V end was cut by 7 bases, the J end by 5 bases, with 8 bases between. This chain's CDR3 is CASTPWETQYF. CDR3 nucleotide sequence: TGTGCCAGCACTCCATGGGAGACCCAGTACTTC.

This clonotype was found many times. This chain uses TRBV2 with TRBJ2-7; possible D gene TRBD1, 6 bases. Per germline, CDR1 SNHLY and CDR2 FYNNEI. With 4 bases removed from V and 1 base from J, the gap between germline ends came to 8 bases. The CDR3 totals 13 residues. For the CDR3, the DNA is TGTGCCAGCAGTGGGGACATATCCTACGAGCAGTACTTC. Amino acid sequence: CASSGDISYEQYF. Based on the CDR3 plus reference TRBV2 and TRBJ2-7, the full variable domain is EPEVTQTPSHQVTQMGQEVILRCVPISNHLYFYWYRQILGQKVEFLVSFYNNEISEKSEIFDDQFSVERPDGSNFTLKIRSTKLEDSAMYFCASSGDISYEQYFGPGTRLTVT.

This clonotype appeared a few times. This chain joins TRBV15 and TRBJ1-5; D gene ambiguous. CDR1 LNHNV and CDR2 YYDKDF come from the germline V gene (reference sequence). The V and J ends lost 1 base and 3 bases respectively, with 7 bases between them. There are 14 residues in the CDR3. The CDR3 region is CATSRGGYNQPQHF. In DNA form, the CDR3 reads TGTGCCACCAGCAGAGGAGGGTACAATCAGCCCCAGCATTTT.

This clonotype was recorded at least ten times. The chain employs TRBV24-1 and TRBJ2-4; D unresolved. V dropped 5 bases and J dropped 3 bases, with 13 bases sitting between them. The CDR3 is 15 amino acids. Germline V gene lookup returns CDR1 KGHDR and CDR2 SFDVKD. The CDR3 protein is CATSGSRSDKNIQYF. For the CDR3, the DNA is TGTGCCACCAGTGGATCAAGGTCGGACAAAAACATTCAGTACTTC.

The rearrangement links TRBV5-1 to TRBJ2-1; TRBD1 matches 9 bases. CDR1 and CDR2 (germline): SGHRS, YFSETQ. V shed 4 bases, J shed 6 bases, and the junction held 8 bases outside the gene matches. The CDR3 loop spans 15 amino acids. CDR3 DNA: TGCGCCAGCAGCGCCGGACAGGGGATGGTCAATGAGCAGTTCTTC. It codes for CASSAGQGMVNEQFF.

This clonotype has ten or more counts. This chain uses TRBV6-1 with TRBJ1-2; D uncertain. The V and J ends lost 5 bases and 0 bases respectively, with 4 bases between them. Looked up from germline, CDR1 is MNHNS and CDR2 is SASEGT. The CDR3 consists of 12 residues. CDR3 sequence: CASSMANYGYTF. CDR3 sequence (DNA): TGTGCCAGCAGTATGGCTAACTATGGCTACACCTTC.

This clonotype occurred a few times. V and J are TRBV6-1 and TRBJ1-2; a weak D match, TRBD1 (6 bases). V lost 6 bases, J lost 7 bases, and 24 bases lay in between. Germline values: CDR1 MNHNS, CDR2 SASEGT. CDR3 size: 16 residues. The CDR3 region has the DNA TGTGCCAGCAGGACCGCCGCGTGGGGGGCCTTTGGTGGCTACACCTTC. Translation: CASRTAAWGAFGGYTF.

The chain combines TRBV11-3 with TRBJ2-1; D gene uncertain. The V end lost 1 base, the J end lost 6 bases, and 7 bases lay between the germline ends. Germline values: CDR1 SGHNT, CDR2 YENEEA. This CDR3 comprises 13 residues. The CDR3 spells CASSLVSLNEQFF. The CDR3 nucleotides read TGTGCCAGCAGCTTAGTCAGCCTCAATGAGCAGTTCTTC.

This clonotype was detected ten times or more. The J gene is TRBJ1-2, the V gene TRBV28; 7 positions agree with TRBD1. Germline-derived CDR1 and CDR2 are MDHEN and SYDVKM. The CDR3 totals 15 residues. J gave up 2 bases and V 3 bases, and 6 bases lay outside the gene matches. CDR3: CASSLRQGGNYGYTF. The CDR3 nucleotides read TGTGCCAGCAGTTTGAGGCAGGGGGGCAACTATGGCTACACCTTC.